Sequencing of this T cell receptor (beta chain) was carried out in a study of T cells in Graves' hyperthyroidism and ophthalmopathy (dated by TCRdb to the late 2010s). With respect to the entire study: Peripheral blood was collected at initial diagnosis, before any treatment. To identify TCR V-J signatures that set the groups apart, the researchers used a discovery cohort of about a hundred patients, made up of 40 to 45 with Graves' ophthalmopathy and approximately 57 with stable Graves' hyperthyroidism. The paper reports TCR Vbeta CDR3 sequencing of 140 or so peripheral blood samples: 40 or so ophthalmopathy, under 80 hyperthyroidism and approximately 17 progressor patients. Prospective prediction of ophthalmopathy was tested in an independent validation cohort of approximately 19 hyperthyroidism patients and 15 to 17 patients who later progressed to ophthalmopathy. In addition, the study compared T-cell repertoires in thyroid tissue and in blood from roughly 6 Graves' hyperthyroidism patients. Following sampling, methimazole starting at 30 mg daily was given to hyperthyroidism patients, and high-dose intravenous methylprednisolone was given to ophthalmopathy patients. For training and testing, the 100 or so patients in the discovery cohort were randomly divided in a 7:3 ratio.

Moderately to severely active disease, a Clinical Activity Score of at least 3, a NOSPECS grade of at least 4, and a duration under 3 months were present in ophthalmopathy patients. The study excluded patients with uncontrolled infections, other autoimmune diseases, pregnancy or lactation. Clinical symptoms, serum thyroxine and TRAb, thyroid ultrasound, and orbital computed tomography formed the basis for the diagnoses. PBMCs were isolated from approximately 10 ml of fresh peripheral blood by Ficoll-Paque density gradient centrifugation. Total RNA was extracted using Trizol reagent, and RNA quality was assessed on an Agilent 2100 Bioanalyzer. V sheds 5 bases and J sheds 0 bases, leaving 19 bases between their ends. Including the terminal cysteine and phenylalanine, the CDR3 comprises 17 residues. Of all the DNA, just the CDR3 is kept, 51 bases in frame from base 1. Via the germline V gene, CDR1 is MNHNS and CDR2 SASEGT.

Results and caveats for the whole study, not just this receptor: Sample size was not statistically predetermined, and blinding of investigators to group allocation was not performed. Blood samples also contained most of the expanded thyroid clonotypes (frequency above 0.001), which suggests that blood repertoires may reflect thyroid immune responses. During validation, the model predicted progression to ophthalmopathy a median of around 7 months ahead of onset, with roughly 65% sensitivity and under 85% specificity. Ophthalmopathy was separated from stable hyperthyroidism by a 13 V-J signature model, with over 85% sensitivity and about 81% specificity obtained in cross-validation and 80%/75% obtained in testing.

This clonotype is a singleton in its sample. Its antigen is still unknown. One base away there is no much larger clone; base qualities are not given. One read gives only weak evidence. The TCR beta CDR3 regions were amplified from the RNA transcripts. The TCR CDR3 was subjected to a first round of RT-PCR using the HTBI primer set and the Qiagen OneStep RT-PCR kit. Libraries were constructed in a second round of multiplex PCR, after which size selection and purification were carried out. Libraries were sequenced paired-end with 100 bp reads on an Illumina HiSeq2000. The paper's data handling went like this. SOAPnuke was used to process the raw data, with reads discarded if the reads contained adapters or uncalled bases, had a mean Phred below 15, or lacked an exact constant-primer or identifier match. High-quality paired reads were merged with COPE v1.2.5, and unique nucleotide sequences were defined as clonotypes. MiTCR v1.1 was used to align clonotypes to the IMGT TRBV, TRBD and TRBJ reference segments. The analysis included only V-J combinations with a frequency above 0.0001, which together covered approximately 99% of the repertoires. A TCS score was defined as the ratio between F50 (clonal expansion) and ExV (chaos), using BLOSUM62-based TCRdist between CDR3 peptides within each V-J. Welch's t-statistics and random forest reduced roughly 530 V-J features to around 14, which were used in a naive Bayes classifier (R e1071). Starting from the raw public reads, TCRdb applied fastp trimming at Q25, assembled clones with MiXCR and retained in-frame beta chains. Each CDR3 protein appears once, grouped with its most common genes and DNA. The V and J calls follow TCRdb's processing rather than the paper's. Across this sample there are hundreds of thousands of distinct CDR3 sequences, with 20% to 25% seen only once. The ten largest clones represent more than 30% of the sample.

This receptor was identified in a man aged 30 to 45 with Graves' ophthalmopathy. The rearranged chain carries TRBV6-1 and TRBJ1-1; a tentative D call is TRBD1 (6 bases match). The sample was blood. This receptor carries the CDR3 CASSKRYRARMNTEAFF. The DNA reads TGTGCCAGCAGTAAGAGGTACAGGGCCCGCATGAACACTGAAGCTTTCTTT.